The T cell receptor beta chain under discussion was sequenced for a study of blood T cell repertoires in COVID-19 (dated by TCRdb to between 2020 and 2021). At the level of the whole study: Samples from collaborators originated in the United States, Italy and Spain and spanned both the acute and convalescent phases of COVID-19. The repertoires were released in a freely available public database intended as a resource for research on the immune response to SARS-CoV-2. Where HLA class I and class II types were available, the types were taken from metadata supplied by the sample provider, not from assay-based typing. The material from the prospective study consisted of cDNA or gDNA derived from T cells, B-cell-depleted T cells, or PBMCs. The samples were drawn from two sources: the first 160 participants of the ongoing ImmuneRACE study, and 1,254 subjects contributed by 6 global collaborators. The dataset comprised deeply sampled blood TCRbeta repertoires from subjects exposed to, actively infected with, or recovered from COVID-19. The sample metadata nearly always contained a de-identified subject ID, COVID-19 status, age in years and sex.

TCRbeta CDR3 regions were amplified from genomic DNA by means of the immunoSEQ Assay, a bias-controlled multiplex PCR. Per the original workflow: The number of nucleated cells in each sample was estimated by amplification of reference gene primers within the assay. To quantify the absolute abundance of each unique TCRbeta CDR3 rearrangement, sequence reads were collapsed and filtered. For each sample, productive Simpson clonality was calculated as the square root of Simpson's diversity index over productive rearrangements. TCRdb's version of the immuneACCESS table is confined to in-frame rearrangements and falls short of the full clone set. An unresolved V gene accounts for under half of the shortfall where checked; the remainder is of unknown origin. The D gene and trimming were derived from the DNA, and the V and J assignments and clone size from that table. This sample holds over 130,000 clones; 80% to 90% were observed only once. The ten largest account for approximately 3.5% of the sample.

Results the study describes overall, beyond this receptor: How much clinical and demographic metadata was included differed by source and by participant, and the metadata was provided uncurated.

To note about this clone: Its antigen is still unknown. The input lacks base qualities; no much larger clone sits a single base away.

The CDR3 starts with the cysteine, ends with the phenylalanine, and has 14 residues. The DNA shown is the 42-base CDR3, in frame from base 1. Based on the germline V gene, the CDR1 and CDR2 sequences are SGDLS and YYNGEE. Cut back by 0 bases and 7 bases, the V and J ends lie 13 bases apart. Collaborating institutions collected whole blood in K2EDTA tubes following their own protocols. For TCRbeta analysis, collaborators shipped samples as frozen whole blood, isolated PBMCs, or DNA extracted from either of those sample types. The TCR comes from a man aged 65 to 79 with acute or convalescent COVID-19. Sequenced input: peripheral blood. The rearrangement joined TRBV9 to TRBJ1-2, with no confident D gene call. The nucleotide sequence is given as TGTGCCAGCAGCGTAGCTAGCGGGGAGACTGGCTACACCTTC. Translated, it reads CASSVASGETGYTF. With the portions outside the CDR3 filled from the reference TRBV9 and TRBJ1-2 genes, the complete variable region becomes DSGVTQTPKHLITATGQRVTLRCSPRSGDLSVYWYQQSLDQGLQFLIQYYNGEERAKGNILERFSAQQFPDLHSELNLSSLELGDSALYFCASSVASGETGYTFGSGTRLTVV.